This entry is about one TCR beta chain. Its antigen is not identified. Only in-frame clones appear in the TCRdb table, and some are missing; sequencing was by immunoSEQ multiplex PCR. The profile shows approximately 79,000 clones, 80% to 90% of them singletons. This specimen comes from a study of T cell responses to AZD1222 COVID-19 vaccine. V lost 5 bases, J lost 4 bases, and 18 bases lay in between. The CDR3 covers 15 residues. Germline CDR1 reads SGHKS; CDR2 reads YYEKEE (reference sequence). General study points: Donors were mostly white British, more females; clonal diversity possibly underestimated. Following two doses of AZD1222, Spike-specific TCR breadth and depth rose.

The sequences come from peripheral blood, collected on day 0 of AZD1222 vaccination. The chain employs TRBV5-5 and TRBJ1-2, with unresolved D. The sequence came from an adult in good health. The CDR3 DNA reads as TGTGCCAGCAGATTTGGAGGATTCGGATCCTATGGCTACACCTTC. Its protein is CASRFGGFGSYGYTF.